The 8 T cell receptor beta chains reported below all come from one sample, sequenced in a study of shared clonotypes between healthy human individuals. Data came from immunoSEQ multiplex PCR; TCRdb stores just in-frame clones and leaves some out. The sample carries about 1.5 million clones, 95% to 99% recorded once. Specimen: naive CD4+ T cells sorted from blood. Subset given: CD45RA+ positively selected. The receptors shown here come from a man aged 25 to 45 in good health.

The gene calls are TRBV25-1 and TRBJ1-2; 7 nucleotides align to TRBD1. V shed 3 bases, J shed 12 bases, and the junction held 4 bases outside the gene matches. CDR3 length: 11 amino acids. Germline CDR1 is MGHDK and CDR2 is SYGVNS. The CDR3 sequence is CASSDRQGHTF. The CDR3 nucleotides read TGTGCCAGCAGTGATAGACAGGGTCACACCTTC.

This clone has just a few counts. In the same sample, other DNA sequences code for this CDR3. J is TRBJ2-2 and V is TRBV18, with D unclear. The CDR3 consists of 12 residues. The V and J ends lost 1 base and 5 bases respectively, with 2 bases between them. The germline CDR1 and CDR2 sequences are KGHSH and LQKENI. The CDR3 DNA is TGTGCCAGCTCACCACGGACCGGGGAGCTGTTTTTT. Residues: CASSPRTGELFF.

The rearrangement uses TRBV4-3 and TRBJ1-2; a possible D gene is TRBD1 (6 bases). CDR3 length equals 15 residues. Between the trimmed V and J ends, which lost 0 bases and 11 bases, there was a span of 19 bases. Germline V lookup: CDR1 LGHNA, CDR2 YSLEER. The CDR3 here is CASSQEAGVSSWYTF. The CDR3 DNA is TGCGCCAGCAGCCAAGAGGCAGGGGTCTCTTCTTGGTACACCTTC.

The rearrangement uses TRBV6-5 and TRBJ1-5; D gene ambiguous. There are 13 residues in the CDR3. The germline V gene has CDR1 MNHEY and CDR2 SVGAGI. V gave up 6 bases and J gave up 6 bases, with 12 bases separating them. The CDR3 DNA follows: TGTGCCAGCAGGGGCAGCCCCCCTCAGCCCCAGCATTTT. Its translation is CASRGSPPQPQHF.

The chain employs TRBV5-6 and TRBJ2-7, with TRBD2 identical over 10 bases. CDR3 length: 14 amino acids. The ends lost 3 bases at V and 3 bases at J; junction bases unmatched: 3. The germline V gene has CDR1 SGHDT and CDR2 YYEEEE. This chain's CDR3 is CASSSAGGIYEQYF. CDR3 sequence (DNA): TGTGCCAGCAGCTCAGCGGGAGGGATCTACGAGCAGTACTTC.

The V gene is TRBV6-1, the J gene TRBJ1-2, with TRBD1 matching over 8 bases. Germline loops: CDR1 MNHNS, CDR2 SASEGT. After removal of 2 bases from V and 0 bases from J, the junction contained 2 bases not matched to a gene. There are 15 residues in the CDR3. CDR3: CASSERGQANYGYTF. The DNA of the CDR3 is TGTGCCAGCAGTGAAAGGGGACAGGCTAACTATGGCTACACCTTC.

Comments on this clone: The same CDR3 can be traced to other DNA sequences in this sample. This sequence joins TRBV5-4 and TRBJ2-3; 8 bases are a match to TRBD1. CDR3 length equals 15 residues. Looked up from germline, CDR1 is SGHNT and CDR2 is YYREEE (reference sequence). The ends lost 4 bases at V and 1 base at J; junction bases unmatched: 5. The CDR3 DNA is TGTGCCAGCAGCCCCGGGACAGGAGGCACAGATACGCAGTATTTT. It specifies CASSPGTGGTDTQYF.

This chain joins TRBV9 and TRBJ2-1; 12 bases fit TRBD2. The V and J ends lost 0 bases and 6 bases, in that order; junction bases with no gene match: 1. This CDR3 contains 15 residues. Germline loops: CDR1 SGDLS, CDR2 YYNGEE. CDR3 amino acids: CASSVASGRANEQFF. The DNA of the CDR3 is TGTGCCAGCAGCGTAGCTAGCGGGAGGGCCAATGAGCAGTTCTTC.